This TCR beta chain came from a study of siplizumab effects on memory and regulatory T cells. Assay: immunoSEQ multiplex PCR; the TCRdb copy retains only in-frame clones and omits some. The sample lists around 100,000 clones, approximately 91% occurring once. CDR1 and CDR2 (germline): SGHTA, FQGNSA. The CDR3 loop spans 14 amino acids. V dropped 4 bases and J dropped 9; count of bases not matched to a gene: 5. This chain uses TRBV7-2 with TRBJ1-6, with 8 positions matching TRBD1. The sample comprised CD4+ T cells sorted from blood. This sequence was found in a human donor in good health. CDR3 sequence (DNA): TGTGCCAGCAGCTACCGACAGGGGACTTCACCCCTCCACTTT. Residues: CASSYRQGTSPLHF.